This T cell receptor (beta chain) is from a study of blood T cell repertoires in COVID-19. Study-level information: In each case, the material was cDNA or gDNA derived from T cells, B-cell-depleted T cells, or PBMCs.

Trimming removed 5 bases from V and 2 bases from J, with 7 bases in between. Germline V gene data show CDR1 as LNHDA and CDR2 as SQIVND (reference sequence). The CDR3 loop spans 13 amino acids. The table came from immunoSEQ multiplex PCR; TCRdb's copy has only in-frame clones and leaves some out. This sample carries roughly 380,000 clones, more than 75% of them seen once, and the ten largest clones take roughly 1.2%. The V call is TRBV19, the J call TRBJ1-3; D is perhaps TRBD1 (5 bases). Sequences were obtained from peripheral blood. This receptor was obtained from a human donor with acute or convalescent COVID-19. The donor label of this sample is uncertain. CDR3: CASSQGAGNTIYF. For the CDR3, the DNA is TGTGCCAGTAGTCAAGGGGCTGGAAACACCATATATTTT.